Following are 23 T cell receptor beta chains from one sample sequenced in a study of shared clonotypes between healthy human individuals. Some clones are missing from TCRdb's copy, which holds only in-frame ones; the method was immunoSEQ multiplex PCR. The repertoire consists of about 1.1 million clones, with roughly 80% occurring once and the leading ten covering roughly 0.9%. Sample: memory CD4+ T cells from PBMCs. Subset in this sample: CD45RA-negative fraction. The receptors were gathered from a man aged 18 to 29 in good health. Some clones in this sample may be carry-over from other donors' samples.

As for this clone: Other DNA sequences in the same sample also yield this CDR3. The rearrangement uses TRBV10-3 and TRBJ2-3, with D perhaps TRBD2 (5 bases). Germline V gives CDR1 ENHRY, CDR2 SYGVKD. Between the trimmed V and J ends, which lost 2 bases and 4 bases, there was a span of 7 bases. CDR3 size: 13 residues. CDR3 bases: TGTGCCATCAGTGAGGGGAGCCCAGATACGCAGTATTTT. It specifies CAISEGSPDTQYF.

This chain connects TRBV6-5 to TRBJ1-4; D is ambiguous. The CDR3 sequence is 13 residues long. V lost 0 bases and J 6 bases, leaving 5 bases between the germline ends. CDR1 is MNHEY and CDR2 is SVGAGI in the germline V gene. The CDR3 reads CASSYSMDEKLFF. Written as DNA, the CDR3 is TGTGCCAGCAGTTACTCTATGGATGAAAAACTGTTTTTT.

The chain joins TRBV7-2 to TRBJ2-7, with D possibly called TRBD1 or TRBD2 (5 bases each). Per germline, CDR1 SGHTA and CDR2 FQGNSA. This CDR3 spans 13 amino acids. V shed 4 bases and J shed 4 bases, with 11 bases lying between them. CDR3 sequence reads: CASSSSWGYEQYF. DNA for the CDR3: TGTGCCAGCAGCTCCTCGTGGGGGTACGAGCAGTACTTC.

V and J are TRBV6-7 and TRBJ1-1; D not resolved. TRBV6-7 is an open reading frame, and its role is uncertain. The CDR3 runs 12 residues. V was pared by 8 bases and J by 7 bases, with 14 bases between. CDR3 region: CASPQQNREAFF. For the CDR3, the DNA is TGTGCCAGCCCACAGCAGAACCGTGAAGCTTTCTTT.

The chain uses TRBV10-3 and TRBJ2-2; possibly TRBD2 for D (5 bases). The germline V gene encodes CDR1 ENHRY and CDR2 SYGVKD. Trimming left V 9 bases short and J 7 bases short, with 15 bases between. This CDR3 has 13 amino acids. Here the CDR3 DNA reads TGTGCCATGGGTAACGGGGTAAACGGGGAGCTGTTTTTT. Translating gives CAMGNGVNGELFF.

This clone occurred a few times. This chain joins TRBV14 and TRBJ2-1; 10 nucleotides agree with TRBD2. Germline loops: CDR1 SGHDN, CDR2 FVKESK. CDR3 size: 19 residues. Trimming at V came to 0 bases and at J to 5 bases, leaving 13 bases not matched to a gene. The CDR3 loop is CASSQDTLAGFLGHNEQFF. CDR3 nucleotide sequence: TGTGCCAGCAGCCAAGATACACTAGCGGGATTTCTGGGGCACAATGAGCAGTTCTTC. Full variable domain (missing parts from reference TRBV14 and TRBJ2-1): EAGVTQFPSHSVIEKGQTVTLRCDPISGHDNLYWYRRVMGKEIKFLLHFVKESKQDESGMPNNRFLAERTGGTYSTLKVQPAELEDSGVYFCASSQDTLAGFLGHNEQFFGPGTRLTVL.

A note on this clone: Other DNA variants within this sample encode the same CDR3. The genes are TRBV12-5 and TRBJ1-3; the match to TRBD1 covers 11 bases. Germline values: CDR1 LGHNT, CDR2 FRNRAP. The CDR3 length is 16 residues. J was trimmed by 1 base and V by 5 bases; bases with no gene match: 4. The CDR3: CASGLGQGVSGNTIYF. The CDR3 DNA is TGTGCTAGTGGTCTGGGACAGGGGGTATCTGGAAACACCATATATTTT.

The chain joins TRBV7-8 to TRBJ2-7, with a possible D match to TRBD2 (6 bases). V dropped 2 bases and J dropped 6 bases, with 11 bases sitting between them. The CDR3 sequence is 13 residues long. Per germline, CDR1 SGHVS and CDR2 FQNEAQ. The CDR3 is CASSLLLEGEQYF. CDR3 bases: TGTGCCAGCAGCTTACTCTTGGAGGGCGAGCAGTACTTC.

The CDR3 sequence: CASSADGAGGQYF. The CDR3 DNA is TGTGCCAGCAGTGCCGACGGGGCGGGCGGGCAGTATTTT. This chain connects TRBV6-4 to TRBJ2-3; D is perhaps TRBD1 or TRBD2 (5 bases each). Germline V gene sequence: CDR1 MRHNA, CDR2 SNTAGT. The CDR3 has 13 residues. The ends were cut back, 4 bases at V and 11 bases at J, with 16 bases in the middle.

The V call is TRBV9, the J call TRBJ1-2; 9 nucleotides match TRBD1. Germline CDR1 is SGDLS and CDR2 is YYNGEE. This CDR3 is built from 15 residues. Unmatched junction bases numbered 6, after V lost 3 bases and J lost 3 bases. CDR3 coding DNA: TGTGCCAGCAGCGGAGACGACAGGGGGGACTATGGCTACACCTTC. It specifies CASSGDDRGDYGYTF.

This chain links TRBV9 with TRBJ2-2; 10 nucleotides match TRBD2. Germline lookup yields CDR1 SGDLS and CDR2 YYNGEE. This CDR3 is built from 14 residues. V gave up 3 bases and J gave up 7 bases; unmatched junction bases: 3. Written as DNA, the CDR3 is TGTGCCAGCAGCGCAGCGGGAGGGATCGGGGAGCTGTTTTTT. Protein sequence: CASSAAGGIGELFF.

The rearrangement links TRBV7-2 to TRBJ2-6; 9 bases are shared with TRBD1. Germline lookup yields CDR1 SGHTA and CDR2 FQGNSA. The trim removed 5 bases at V and 2 bases at J, leaving 7 bases unmatched. This CDR3 comprises 17 residues. CDR3 coding DNA: TGTGCCAGCAGCCCGGGACAGGGTCGCCCTGGGGCCAACGTCCTGACTTTC. Translating it yields CASSPGQGRPGANVLTF.

The CDR3 DNA reads TGTGCCAGCAGGGAAACGGGAGAGACCCAGTACTTC. Translating gives CASRETGETQYF. The chain carries TRBV25-1 and TRBJ2-5; D unclear. The CDR3 is 12 residues long. Trimming shortened V by 6 bases and J by 4 bases, and 9 bases separated the two germline ends. CDR1 MGHDK and CDR2 SYGVNS come from the germline V gene.

J is TRBJ1-5 and V is TRBV5-6; tentative D call: TRBD1 (5 bases). The germline V gene encodes CDR1 SGHDT and CDR2 YYEEEE. V was clipped by 3 bases and J by 5 bases, with 15 bases between them. The CDR3 extends over 15 amino acids. DNA of the CDR3: TGTGCCAGCAGCTCATACCGGGACGGTTATCAGCCCCAGCATTTT. Residues: CASSSYRDGYQPQHF.

The rearrangement uses TRBV9 and TRBJ2-2; no firm D call. V lost 1 base to trimming and J lost 1 base, with 14 bases between them. The CDR3 has 17 residues. CDR1 is SGDLS and CDR2 is YYNGEE in the germline V gene. In nucleotides, the CDR3 is TGTGCCAGCAGCGTATCGGAAGGACGGATGAACACCGGGGAGCTGTTTTTT. This encodes CASSVSEGRMNTGELFF.

This chain's CDR3 is CASSTGQSISYEQYF. The CDR3 bases are TGTGCCAGCAGTACTGGACAGTCGATCTCCTACGAGCAGTACTTC. The chain couples TRBV6-5 to TRBJ2-7; D is possibly TRBD1 (6 bases). Germline CDR1 MNHEY, CDR2 SVGAGI. The CDR3 runs 15 residues. Trimming removed 5 bases from V and 0 bases from J, with 14 bases in between.

This clone appeared a few times. The chain couples TRBV2 to TRBJ1-1; weak D call: TRBD1 (6 bases). Trimming left V 6 bases short and J 5 bases short, with 19 bases between. CDR3 length: 15 amino acids. Germline V CDR1 and CDR2: SNHLY, FYNNEI. CDR3 DNA: TGTGCCAGCAGCAGGCTTGGTGGACAGATGACTGAAGCTTTCTTT. This encodes CASSRLGGQMTEAFF.

About this clone: The sample carries other DNA sequences with the same CDR3. The chain recombines TRBV5-4 with TRBJ2-7, with 15 bases fitting TRBD2. CDR1 SGHNT and CDR2 YYREEE come from the germline V gene (reference sequence). Trimming removed 4 bases from V and 3 bases from J; junction bases left unmatched: 2. There are 15 residues in the CDR3. The CDR3 nucleotides read TGTGCCAGCAGCCCGGGACTAGCGGGAGGCTACGAGCAGTACTTC. It is translated as CASSPGLAGGYEQYF.

This clone was counted at least ten times. The chain employs TRBV2 and TRBJ1-1, with TRBD1 matching over 7 bases. The germline gives CDR1 SNHLY, CDR2 FYNNEI. The V gene end was trimmed by 7 bases and the J gene end by 1 base; junction bases not matched to a gene: 12. The CDR3 has 16 amino acids. In nucleotides, the CDR3 is TGTGCCAGCATCCCCGGAGAAGGGACAGCGAACACTGAAGCTTTCTTT. Translated: CASIPGEGTANTEAFF.

The count of this clone is one. The chain carries TRBV5-6 and TRBJ2-5, with no clear D. Germline lookup yields CDR1 SGHDT and CDR2 YYEEEE. CDR3 length equals 12 residues. Between the trimmed V and J ends, which lost 0 bases and 5 bases, there was a span of 5 bases. The CDR3 loop reads CASSLGMETQYF. The DNA for the CDR3 is TGTGCCAGCAGCTTGGGGATGGAGACCCAGTACTTC.

This clone was observed a single time. A read error may explain this, as a much larger clone is one base away. Other DNA sequences in this sample translate to the same CDR3. The chain couples TRBV30 to TRBJ2-3; no definite D call. Trimming took off 3 bases at V and 1 base at J, with 2 bases between the two ends. Germline CDR1 and CDR2: GTSNPN and SVGIG (reference sequence). The CDR3 totals 11 residues. For the CDR3, the DNA is TGTGCCTGGAGCCGCACAGATACGCAGTATTTT. Residues: CAWSRTDTQYF.

The V call is TRBV16, the J call TRBJ2-7, with a possible D match to TRBD2 (5 bases). V was cut by 1 base and J by 0 bases, with 13 bases left in between. Germline CDR1 KGHSY, CDR2 FQNENV. The CDR3 has 16 residues. CDR3 amino acids: CASSQFDRTLSYEQYF. CDR3 DNA sequence: TGTGCCAGCAGCCAATTCGATAGGACTCTCTCCTACGAGCAGTACTTC.

Regarding this clone: Other DNA sequences from this sample encode an identical CDR3 as well. The V and J genes are TRBV5-1 and TRBJ2-7; 12 bases line up with TRBD2. Trimming at V came to 4 bases and at J to 0 bases, leaving 2 bases not matched to a gene. Germline values: CDR1 SGHRS, CDR2 YFSETQ. CDR3 length: 15 residues. The CDR3 coding sequence is TGCGCCAGCAGCCTGACTAGCGGGAGCTCCTACGAGCAGTACTTC. Protein product: CASSLTSGSSYEQYF.